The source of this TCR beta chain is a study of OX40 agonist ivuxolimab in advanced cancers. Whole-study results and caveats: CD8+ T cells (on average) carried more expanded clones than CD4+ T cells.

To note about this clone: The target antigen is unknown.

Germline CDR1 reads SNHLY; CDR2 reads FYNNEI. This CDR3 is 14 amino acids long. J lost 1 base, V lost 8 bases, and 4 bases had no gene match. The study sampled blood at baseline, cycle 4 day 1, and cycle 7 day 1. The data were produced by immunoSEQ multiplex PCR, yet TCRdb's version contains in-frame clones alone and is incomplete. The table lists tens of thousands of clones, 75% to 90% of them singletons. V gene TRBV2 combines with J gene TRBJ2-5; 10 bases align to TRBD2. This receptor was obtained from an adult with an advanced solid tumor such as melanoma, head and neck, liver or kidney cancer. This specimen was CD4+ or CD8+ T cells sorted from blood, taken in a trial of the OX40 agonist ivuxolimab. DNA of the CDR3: TGTGCCAGCCGTTGGACTAGCGGCCAAGAGACCCAGTACTTC. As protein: CASRWTSGQETQYF.